This paragraph reports one TCR beta chain. The data derive from a study of control samples from healthy donors and cancer patients. TCRdb's copy holds only in-frame clones and misses some; the assay was immunoSEQ multiplex PCR. The sample features about 200,000 clones, with around 2% in its top ten. The sequence was collected from a woman aged 25 to 39 in good health. The sample comprised blood.

In DNA, the CDR3 is TGTGCCAGCAGTTTGTGGACTAGCGGGGGAGATACGCAGTATTTT. Encoded protein: CASSLWTSGGDTQYF. The chain is built from TRBV28 and TRBJ2-3; 13 nucleotides agree with TRBD2. CDR3 size: 15 residues. Germline trimming cut 3 bases from V and 5 bases from J; bases unmatched to any gene: 2. Germline CDR1 reads MDHEN; CDR2 reads SYDVKM.